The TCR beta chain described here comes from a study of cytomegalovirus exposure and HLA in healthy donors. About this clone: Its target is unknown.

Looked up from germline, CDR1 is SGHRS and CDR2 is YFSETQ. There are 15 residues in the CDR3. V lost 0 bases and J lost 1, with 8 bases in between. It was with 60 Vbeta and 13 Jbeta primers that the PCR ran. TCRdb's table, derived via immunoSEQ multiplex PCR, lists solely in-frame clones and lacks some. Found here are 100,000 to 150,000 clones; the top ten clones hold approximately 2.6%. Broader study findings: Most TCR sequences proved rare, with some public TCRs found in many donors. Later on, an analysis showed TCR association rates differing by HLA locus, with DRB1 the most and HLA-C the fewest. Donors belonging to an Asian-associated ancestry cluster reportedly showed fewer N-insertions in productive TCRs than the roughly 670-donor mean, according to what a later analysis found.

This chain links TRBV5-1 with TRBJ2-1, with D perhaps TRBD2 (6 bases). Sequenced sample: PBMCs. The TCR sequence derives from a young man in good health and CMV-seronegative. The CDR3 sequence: CASSLEGGSYNEQFF. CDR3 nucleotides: TGCGCCAGCAGCTTGGAAGGAGGGTCCTACAATGAGCAGTTCTTC.